One and the same sample provided the 21 T cell receptor beta chains below, sequenced in a study of CD8+ T cells in alopecia areata. Cells from pooled cutaneous lymph nodes were sorted by CD4, CD8alpha, NKG2D, NKG2ACE and other markers. RNA extraction was followed by reverse transcription into cDNA, which acted as the sequencing template. Some clones are missing from TCRdb's copy, which holds only in-frame ones; the method was immunoSEQ multiplex PCR. The sample yields 20,000 or so clones, without any singletons. Sequencing input: CD8+ T cells sorted from a lymph node. Receptors originate from a C3H/HeJ mouse with alopecia areata. This strain has MHC haplotype H2-k.

In its sample, this clone was seen many times. These gene names are mouse names. The read finishes 4 residues shy of the CDR3 end, and the germline J gene is used to complete it. The chain combines TRBV13-3 with TRBJ1-4, with 9 bases aligning to TRBD1. The CDR3 has 14 residues. From germline, CDR1 is NNHDY and CDR2 SYVADS. V gave up 5 bases and J gave up 4 bases; unmatched junction bases: 3. The CDR3 region is CASRGTGINERLFF. The covered CDR3 bases are TGTGCCAGCAGAGGGACAGGGATCAACGAA. Using reference TRBV13-3 and TRBJ1-4 for the parts outside the CDR3, the full variable domain is EAAVTQSPRSKVAVTGGKVTLSCHQTNNHDYMYWYRQDTGHGLRLIHYSYVADSTEKGDIPDGYKASRPSQENFSLILELASLSQTAVYFCASRGTGINERLFFGHGTKLSVL.

This clone was seen many times. The listed TCRdb protein conflicts with the DNA translation at residue 12, and the protein shown is translated directly from the DNA. Any gene name here is a mouse gene name. The read stops 3 residues short of the end of the CDR3; the missing end is completed from the germline J gene. This chain joins TRBV19 and TRBJ1-3, with 9 nucleotides matching TRBD1. The CDR3 length is 15 residues. The germline V gene has CDR1 FNHDT and CDR2 SITEND (reference sequence). V shed 2 bases, J shed 4 bases, and the junction held 4 bases outside the gene matches. The covered CDR3 bases are TGTGCCAGCAGTATCGGGACAGGGAGGGGAAATACG. It codes for CASSIGTGRGNT. In full, the CDR3 reads CASSIGTGRGNTLYF.

This clone was seen a handful of times. Gene and germline names: mouse. The covered CDR3 bases are TGTGCCAGCAGTATGGGACTGGGGGAAGAC. Amino acid sequence: CASSMGLGED. The whole CDR3 protein reads CASSMGLGEDTQYF. The chain couples TRBV19 to TRBJ2-5; 11 bases fit TRBD2. The read is 4 residues too short to cover the CDR3 end, so that end is filled in from the germline J gene. In germline, CDR1 is FNHDT, CDR2 SITEND (reference sequence). The CDR3 spans 14 residues. Full variable domain (remainder filled in from reference TRBV19 and TRBJ2-5): GGIITQTPKFLIGQEGQKLTLKCQQNFNHDTMYWYRQDSGKGLRLIYYSITENDLQKGDLSEGYDASREKKSSFSLTVTSAQKNEMAVFLCASSMGLGEDTQYFGPGTRLLVL.

This clone was detected ten times or more. All gene names here are mouse names. The missing CDR3 end, 4 residues past where the read stops, is filled in from the germline J gene. The chain uses TRBV1 and TRBJ1-4; tentatively, D is TRBD1 (6 bases). V lost 4 bases to trimming and J lost 5 bases, with 11 bases between them. This CDR3 spans 14 amino acids. Germline lookup yields CDR1 NSQYPW and CDR2 LRSPGD (reference sequence). Here the CDR3 reads CTCSVGGANERLFF. Incomplete CDR3 DNA: TGCACCTGCAGTGTGGGGGGGGCGAACGAA.

The sample holds a few counts of this clone. Mouse germline and gene names are used. The CDR3 end falls 4 residues outside the read, so it is completed with the germline J gene. The chain couples TRBV13-2 to TRBJ1-4; tentatively, D is TRBD1 (6 bases). Germline V gives CDR1 NNHNN, CDR2 SYGAGS (reference sequence). This CDR3 comprises 15 residues. Trimming took 7 bases from V and 0 from J, leaving 13 bases between them. The CDR3 loop is CASISGTISNERLFF. Partial CDR3 DNA: TGTGCCAGCATCTCCGGGACAATTTCCAACGAA.

This clone came up many times. Gene names refer to mouse genes. The CDR3 extends 4 residues past the end of the read, so its final part is completed from the germline J gene. The J gene is TRBJ1-2, the V gene TRBV13-3; TRBD1 aligns across 8 bases. J gave up 0 bases and V 5 bases, and 3 bases lay outside the gene matches. Germline values: CDR1 NNHDY, CDR2 SYVADS. This CDR3 has 14 residues. Partial CDR3 DNA: TGTGCCAGCAGGGGGACAGGATCAAACTCC. Its protein product is CASRGTGSNS. The complete CDR3 sequence is CASRGTGSNSDYTF.

At least ten counts were recorded for this clone. These gene names are mouse names. The read gets to within 4 residues of the CDR3 end, and the germline J gene fills in the rest. The rearrangement links TRBV13-3 to TRBJ1-2, with TRBD1 identical over 9 bases. The junction had 6 bases not matched to a gene; V was cut back by 3 bases and J by 3 bases. The CDR3 runs to 15 residues. The germline V gene has CDR1 NNHDY and CDR2 SYVADS. The CDR3 reads CASSGYRGRDSDYTF. The sequenced part of the CDR3 DNA is TGTGCCAGCAGTGGATACAGGGGGCGGGACTCC.

Many counts were recorded for this clone. Germline and genes: mouse. The read finishes 4 residues shy of the CDR3 end, and the germline J gene is used to complete it. The chain uses TRBV16 and TRBJ2-7, with a tentative D call TRBD1 (7 bases). The CDR3 has 14 residues. V lost 4 bases, J lost 0 bases, and 10 bases lay in between. Germline values: CDR1 SGHSA, CDR2 FRNQAP. CDR3 bases read: TGTGCAAGCAGCTCAGGGGGGAGCTCCTAT. The encoded protein is CASSSGGSSY. In full, the CDR3 reads CASSSGGSSYEQYF.

A remark on this clone: Mouse gene names and germline throughout. The read ends 4 residues shy of where the CDR3 ends; the end is completed using the germline J gene. The gene calls are TRBV12-1 and TRBJ2-1, with 8 bases fitting TRBD1. This CDR3 spans 14 amino acids. V shed 0 bases, J shed 5 bases, and the junction held 2 bases outside the gene matches. Germline V gene data show CDR1 as SGHSN and CDR2 as HYEKVE. The sequenced CDR3 bases are TGTGCCAGCTCTCTCCTGGACAGGGATGCT. Its translation: CASSLLDRDA. The full CDR3 reads CASSLLDRDAEQFF.

With regard to this clone: The gene symbols are mouse symbols. The read terminates 4 residues before the CDR3 end, so the remaining end is supplied by the germline J gene. V is TRBV19 and J is TRBJ1-4; tentative D call: TRBD1 (6 bases). The CDR3 consists of 15 residues. CDR1 and CDR2 (germline): FNHDT, SITEND (reference sequence). V dropped 4 bases and J dropped 2 bases, with 12 bases sitting between them. CDR3: CASSSGDKSNERLFF. The covered CDR3 bases are TGTGCCAGCAGTTCGGGGGACAAATCCAACGAA.

To note about this clone: The gene symbols are mouse symbols. The observed sequence ends 4 residues before the CDR3 terminus, with the missing tail filled in from the germline J gene. The gene calls are TRBV19 and TRBJ2-4, with TRBD2 matching over 7 bases. Per the germline V gene, CDR1 is FNHDT and CDR2 is SITEND (reference sequence). This CDR3 region has 15 residues. V trimming: 4 bases; J trimming: 0 bases; junction bases outside the gene matches: 5. The covered CDR3 bases are TGTGCCAGCAGTCCGGACTGGTCTAGTCAAAAC. Protein: CASSPDWSSQN. The whole CDR3 region reads CASSPDWSSQNTLYF. The full variable domain, rest sourced from reference TRBV19 and TRBJ2-4, is GGIITQTPKFLIGQEGQKLTLKCQQNFNHDTMYWYRQDSGKGLRLIYYSITENDLQKGDLSEGYDASREKKSSFSLTVTSAQKNEMAVFLCASSPDWSSQNTLYFGAGTRLSVL.

This clone was counted between two and nine times. Any gene name here is a mouse gene name. The read is 4 residues too short to cover the CDR3 end, so that end is filled in from the germline J gene. The chain joins TRBV19 to TRBJ2-2; TRBD1 matches 9 bases. The germline CDR1 and CDR2 sequences are FNHDT and SITEND (reference sequence). The CDR3 loop spans 15 amino acids. The V gene end was trimmed by 5 bases and the J gene end by 4 bases; junction bases not matched to a gene: 6. The DNA read from the CDR3 is TGTGCCAGCAGCCACAGGGGGCGCTCCACCGGG. Protein product: CASSHRGRSTG. The entire CDR3 reads CASSHRGRSTGQLYF.

This clone turned up a few times. The genes and germline here are from mouse. The read finishes 4 residues shy of the CDR3 end, and the germline J gene is used to complete it. The genes are TRBV19 and TRBJ2-4; 8 positions agree with TRBD2. This CDR3 comprises 14 residues. The ends lost 10 bases at V and 1 base at J; junction bases unmatched: 8. The germline CDR1 and CDR2 sequences are FNHDT and SITEND (reference sequence). The CDR3: CALSGGGRQNTLYF. The DNA read from the CDR3 is TGTGCCCTCAGTGGGGGGGGGCGTCAAAAC. The full variable domain, rest sourced from reference TRBV19 and TRBJ2-4, is GGIITQTPKFLIGQEGQKLTLKCQQNFNHDTMYWYRQDSGKGLRLIYYSITENDLQKGDLSEGYDASREKKSSFSLTVTSAQKNEMAVFLCALSGGGRQNTLYFGAGTRLSVL.

This clone was seen ten or more times. Gene names denote mouse genes. The sequenced fragment ends 4 residues before the CDR3 boundary, so the rest is inferred from the germline J gene. The J gene is TRBJ2-7, the V gene TRBV13-3; 9 bases align to TRBD2. The CDR3 spans 14 residues. Germline trimming cut 3 bases from V and 3 bases from J; bases unmatched to any gene: 4. Germline assignment: CDR1 NNHDY and CDR2 SYVADS. The sequenced CDR3 bases are TGTGCCAGCAGTGGGGGGGACTGGGTCTAT. Amino acid sequence: CASSGGDWVY. The whole CDR3 is CASSGGDWVYEQYF.

This clone was seen at least ten times. Gene and germline names: mouse. The read is 4 residues too short to cover the CDR3 end, so that end is filled in from the germline J gene. The chain couples TRBV13-2 to TRBJ2-1; TRBD2 aligns across 10 bases. The germline V gene encodes CDR1 NNHNN and CDR2 SYGAGS (reference sequence). CDR3 size: 17 residues. J lost 3 bases, V lost 0 bases, and 6 bases had no gene match. Incomplete CDR3 DNA: TGTGCCAGCGGTGATGCTGAAGGGACTGGGGTCTATGCT. Its protein product is CASGDAEGTGVYA. The CDR3 in its entirety is CASGDAEGTGVYAEQFF.

Notes on this clone: Genes and germline come from the mouse. The CDR3 extends 4 residues past the end of the read, so its final part is completed from the germline J gene. The rearrangement joins TRBV17 to TRBJ1-1, with 7 nucleotides matching TRBD1. The CDR3 contains 12 residues. Germline V gene sequence: CDR1 MNHDT, CDR2 YYDKIL. The CDR3 region is CASSSRGREVFF. The CDR3 DNA, read in part, is TGTGCTAGCAGTAGTAGGGGGCGA.

This clone was detected a few times. The gene symbols are mouse symbols. The observed sequence ends 4 residues before the CDR3 terminus, with the missing tail filled in from the germline J gene. The chain uses TRBV5 and TRBJ1-1; D perhaps matches TRBD1 (5 bases). The CDR3 is made up of 15 amino acids. The germline CDR1 and CDR2 sequences are LGHNA and YNLKQL (reference sequence). The germline V and J ends were trimmed by 1 base and 0 bases, with 9 bases remaining between them. The CDR3 bases that were read are TGTGCCAGCAGCCAAGGGACAAAAACAAACACA. This sequence encodes CASSQGTKTNT. The entire CDR3 sequence reads CASSQGTKTNTEVFF.

With respect to this clone: Gene names follow the mouse nomenclature. The CDR3 is cut off 4 residues early in the read; its end comes from the germline J gene. The chain couples TRBV13-3 to TRBJ2-4; 8 bases fit TRBD1. The CDR3 contains 15 residues. CDR1 is NNHDY, CDR2 SYVADS, per germline. CDR3: CASSDPGQGGNTLYF. The CDR3 DNA, read in part, is TGTGCCAGCAGTGACCCCGGACAGGGAGGAAAC.

Only a few counts were recorded for this clone. Gene names are mouse gene names. The read comes to an end 4 residues before the CDR3 does, leaving the germline J gene to fill in the end. The chain recombines TRBV19 with TRBJ2-2; 8 bases are a match to TRBD1. Per germline, CDR1 FNHDT and CDR2 SITEND (reference sequence). V shed 2 bases and J 1 base; nucleotides not matched to a gene: 1. This CDR3 comprises 15 residues. The CDR3 bases that were read are TGTGCCAGCAGTATTGGGACAGGAAACACCGGG. It translates to CASSIGTGNTG. The CDR3, in full, reads CASSIGTGNTGQLYF.

The table lists this clone with a few counts. Any gene name here is a mouse gene name. The read ends 4 residues before the CDR3 terminus; that terminus is restored from the germline J gene. V and J are TRBV13-3 and TRBJ2-2; D possibly corresponds to TRBD2 (5 bases). CDR3 length: 15 amino acids. Germline values: CDR1 NNHDY, CDR2 SYVADS. V was shortened by 4 bases and J by 0 bases, with 10 bases between the two germline ends. The CDR3 is CASSLGPANTGQLYF. CDR3 DNA, as far as it was read: TGTGCCAGCAGTCTGGGTCCTGCAAACACCGGG.

This clone was seen repeatedly, ten times or more. Mouse gene names and germline throughout. Coverage ceases 4 residues before the CDR3 finishes, and the germline J gene fills in the end. J is TRBJ2-5 and V is TRBV13-2, with 7 bases identical to TRBD2. The germline V gene has CDR1 NNHNN and CDR2 SYGAGS (reference sequence). This CDR3 region has 12 residues. The CDR3 loop is CASGDWGDTQYF. Incomplete CDR3 DNA: TGTGCCAGCGGTGACTGGGGGGAC.